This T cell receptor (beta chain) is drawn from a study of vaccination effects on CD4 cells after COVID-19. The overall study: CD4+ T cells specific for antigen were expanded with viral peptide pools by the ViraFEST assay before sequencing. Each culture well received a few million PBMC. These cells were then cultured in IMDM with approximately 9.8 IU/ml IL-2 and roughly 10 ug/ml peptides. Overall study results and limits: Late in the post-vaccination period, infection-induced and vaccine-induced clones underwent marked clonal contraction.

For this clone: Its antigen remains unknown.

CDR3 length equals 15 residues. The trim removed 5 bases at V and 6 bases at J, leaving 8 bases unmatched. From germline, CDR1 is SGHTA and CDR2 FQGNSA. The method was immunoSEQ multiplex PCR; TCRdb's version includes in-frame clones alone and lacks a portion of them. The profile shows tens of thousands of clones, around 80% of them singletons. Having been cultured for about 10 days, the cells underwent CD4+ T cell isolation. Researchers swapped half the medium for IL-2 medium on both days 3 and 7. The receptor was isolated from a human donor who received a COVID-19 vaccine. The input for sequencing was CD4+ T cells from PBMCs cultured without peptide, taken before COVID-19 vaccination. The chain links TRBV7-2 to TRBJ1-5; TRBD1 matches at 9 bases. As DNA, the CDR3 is TGTGCCAGCAGCGGAAGGGACAGGGAGACTCAGCCCCAGCATTTT. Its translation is CASSGRDRETQPQHF.